The 26 T cell receptor beta chains below come from one sample, sequenced in a study of blood T cell repertoires in COVID-19. This table comes from immunoSEQ multiplex PCR, and its TCRdb copy is limited to in-frame clones, with some not included. The sample carries about 190,000 clones, approximately 79% recorded once. The specimen sequenced was peripheral blood. Every receptor here comes from a man in his fifties or sixties who had recovered from COVID-19.

The CDR3 DNA is TGCAGTGCGGCGCCTAGGGATACGCAGTATTTT. Translating it yields CSAAPRDTQYF. V and J are TRBV20-1 and TRBJ2-3; D not certain. The V gene's germline CDR1 is DFQATT and CDR2 SNEGSKA (reference sequence). The CDR3 is made up of 11 amino acids. Trimming cost V 6 bases and J 6 bases, with 10 bases left between them.

This clone was seen a few times. The gene calls are TRBV5-4 and TRBJ2-7; 14 nucleotides line up with TRBD2. J was trimmed by 5 bases and V by 2 bases; bases with no gene match: 6. The CDR3 is made up of 16 amino acids. Germline loops: CDR1 SGHNT, CDR2 YYREEE (reference sequence). In DNA form, the CDR3 reads TGTGCCAGCAGCTTACTGAAGGGACTAGCGGGAGACGAGCAGTACTTC. Translating it yields CASSLLKGLAGDEQYF. The complete variable domain, with remaining parts taken from reference TRBV5-4 and TRBJ2-7, reads ETGVTQSPTHLIKTRGQQVTLRCSSQSGHNTVSWYQQALGQGPQFIFQYYREEENGRGNFPPRFSGLQFPNYSSELNVNALELDDSALYLCASSLLKGLAGDEQYFGPGTRLTVT.

This chain connects TRBV6-2 or TRBV6-3 to TRBJ2-1; 14 nucleotides align to TRBD2. The CDR3 is 18 residues long. Unmatched junction bases numbered 11, after V lost 2 bases and J lost 8 bases. Germline CDR1 reads MNHEY; CDR2 reads SVGEGT. CDR3 in DNA: TGTGCCAGCAGTTACCGGATGCCCGGGACTAGCGGGAGAGATGAGCAGTTCTTC. The encoded protein is CASSYRMPGTSGRDEQFF.

This clone has a handful of counts. J is TRBJ2-2 and V is TRBV19; unclear D gene. Deletions cut 2 bases from V and 6 bases from J, with 16 bases between. Germline V CDR1 and CDR2: LNHDA, SQIVND (reference sequence). The CDR3 spans 16 residues. The CDR3 loop reads CASSISVTLLAGELFF. The DNA of the CDR3 is TGTGCCAGTAGTATATCCGTCACTTTACTGGCCGGGGAGCTGTTTTTT. Drawing the rest from reference TRBV19 and TRBJ2-2, the complete variable domain is DGGITQSPKYLFRKEGQNVTLSCEQNLNHDAMYWYRQDPGQGLRLIYYSQIVNDFQKGDIAEGYSVSREKKESFPLTVTSAQKNPTAFYLCASSISVTLLAGELFFGEGSRLTVL.

The V gene is TRBV11-3, the J gene TRBJ2-3, with 16 bases matching TRBD2. CDR3 length: 16 amino acids. With V trimmed by 5 bases and J by 4 bases, 3 bases remained unmatched. Per the germline V gene, CDR1 is SGHNT and CDR2 is YENEEA. The CDR3 nucleotides read TGTGCCAGCAGCGCCGGGACTAGCGGGAGGGCAGATACGCAGTATTTT. Its translation is CASSAGTSGRADTQYF.

The chain carries TRBV2 and TRBJ2-5; D is possibly TRBD1 (5 bases). The V gene's germline CDR1 is SNHLY and CDR2 FYNNEI. The CDR3 has 14 amino acids. Trimming took 6 bases from V and 5 from J, leaving 16 bases between them. The CDR3 is CASSVQVSLETQYF. CDR3 nucleotides: TGTGCCAGCAGCGTACAGGTGTCGTTGGAGACCCAGTACTTC.

The table lists this clone with a count of one. The rearrangement uses TRBV30 and TRBJ2-3; TRBD2 aligns across 11 bases. Germline V lookup: CDR1 GTSNPN, CDR2 SVGIG (reference sequence). V dropped 2 bases and J dropped 2; count of bases not matched to a gene: 3. CDR3 length: 15 amino acids. The CDR3 DNA is TGTGCCTGGAGTAGACTAGCGGGGAACACAGATACGCAGTATTTT. This sequence encodes CAWSRLAGNTDTQYF.

This sequence joins TRBV19 and TRBJ2-1; 10 bases map to TRBD1. CDR1 and CDR2 (germline): LNHDA, SQIVND (reference sequence). The CDR3 spans 15 residues. With 5 bases clipped from V and 5 bases from J, the junction kept 6 bases outside the gene matches. In DNA form, the CDR3 reads TGTGCCAGTAGTTCGACAGGGGGCCCCCACAATGAGCAGTTCTTC. The encoded protein is CASSSTGGPHNEQFF.

The chain carries TRBV7-9 and TRBJ2-1; 7 nucleotides align to TRBD2. With 1 base clipped from V and 5 bases from J, the junction kept 5 bases outside the gene matches. Germline assignment: CDR1 SEHNR and CDR2 FQNEAQ (reference sequence). The CDR3 spans 15 residues. CDR3 sequence (DNA): TGTGCCAGCAGCTTAGGGGCTAGCGGAGACAATGAGCAGTTCTTC. It codes for CASSLGASGDNEQFF.

The gene calls are TRBV6-1 and TRBJ2-1; 7 nucleotides agree with TRBD2. V trimming: 5 bases; J trimming: 6 bases; junction bases outside the gene matches: 4. From germline, CDR1 is MNHNS and CDR2 SASEGT. CDR3 length: 13 amino acids. The CDR3 DNA follows: TGTGCCAGCAGTTATCCGGGAGGCAATGAGCAGTTCTTC. Translation gives CASSYPGGNEQFF.

The chain couples TRBV5-6 to TRBJ2-7; 10 bases agree with TRBD1. Germline CDR1 SGHDT, CDR2 YYEEEE. J gave up 4 bases and V 3 bases, and 7 bases lay outside the gene matches. The CDR3 extends over 15 amino acids. The CDR3 reads CASSWTGQGNYEQYF. The CDR3 nucleotides are TGTGCCAGCAGCTGGACGGGACAGGGGAATTACGAGCAGTACTTC.

The CDR3 reads CASRGTKKTGGAWETQYF. DNA for the CDR3: TGTGCCAGCAGGGGCACCAAAAAGACAGGGGGCGCGTGGGAGACCCAGTACTTC. The chain joins TRBV3-1 (or the pseudogene TRBV3-2) to TRBJ2-5, with 10 bases aligning to TRBD1. V shed 6 bases, J shed 5 bases, and the junction held 18 bases outside the gene matches. Germline loops: CDR1 LGHDT, CDR2 YNNKEL (reference sequence). This CDR3 contains 18 residues.

V gene TRBV18 combines with J gene TRBJ2-1, with 12 bases matching TRBD2. This CDR3 is built from 18 residues. CDR1 and CDR2 (germline): KGHSH, LQKENI. Trimming removed 0 bases from V and 4 bases from J; junction bases left unmatched: 7. CDR3 DNA: TGTGCCAGCTCACCACCGCTAGCGGGAGGGCCCTCATACAATGAGCAGTTCTTC. It yields the protein CASSPPLAGGPSYNEQFF.

The V and J genes are TRBV28 and TRBJ2-6; the D is unclear. Germline loops: CDR1 MDHEN, CDR2 SYDVKM. Trimming took 5 bases from V and 0 from J, leaving 5 bases between them. The CDR3 consists of 14 residues. The CDR3 bases are TGTGCCAGCAGTCCAGTCTCTGGGGCCAACGTCCTGACTTTC. Amino acids: CASSPVSGANVLTF.

This clone was recorded only once. The gene calls are TRBV19 and TRBJ2-4, with 9 bases identical to TRBD2. Per germline, CDR1 LNHDA and CDR2 SQIVND (reference sequence). The CDR3 runs to 18 residues. V lost 10 bases, J lost 2 bases, and 18 bases stayed unmatched. The CDR3 spells CATSSMMGREGSKNIQYF. In DNA form, the CDR3 reads TGTGCCACCAGTAGTATGATGGGGCGGGAGGGGTCCAAAAACATTCAGTACTTC.

The V call is TRBV7-9, the J call TRBJ1-1; perhaps TRBD1 as D (6 bases). CDR1 and CDR2 (germline): SEHNR, FQNEAQ (reference sequence). This CDR3 is built from 14 residues. The V and J ends lost 10 bases and 4 bases respectively, with 19 bases between them. The CDR3 loop reads CATSPGQSTTEAFF. DNA for the CDR3: TGTGCCACCTCACCAGGACAGTCGACCACTGAAGCTTTCTTT.

The gene calls are TRBV5-1 and TRBJ2-7; no firm D call. The CDR3 has 13 amino acids. From germline, CDR1 is SGHRS and CDR2 YFSETQ. Trimming took off 2 bases at V and 2 bases at J, with 8 bases between the two ends. The CDR3 DNA sequence: TGCGCCAGCAGCTTTTCCGTTGCCTACGAGCAGTACTTC. Translated: CASSFSVAYEQYF.

The chain couples TRBV7-6 to TRBJ2-1, with D tentatively TRBD2 (5 bases). The germline CDR1 and CDR2 sequences are SGHVS and FNYEAQ. V was shortened by 5 bases and J by 10 bases, with 9 bases between the two germline ends. The length of the CDR3 is 11 residues. The CDR3 DNA reads TGTGCCAGCAGCCAATCGGGGGAGCAGTTCTTC. Its protein product is CASSQSGEQFF.

The chain joins TRBV28 to TRBJ1-4; D remains ambiguous. Per germline, CDR1 MDHEN and CDR2 SYDVKM. Trimming left V 6 bases short and J 3 bases short, with 14 bases between. The CDR3 contains 15 residues. CDR3 nucleotides: TGTGCCAGCAGCCCTAGATCCTCATCTAATGAAAAACTGTTTTTT. As protein: CASSPRSSSNEKLFF. Supplemented by reference TRBV28 and TRBJ1-4, the full variable domain reads DVKVTQSSRYLVKRTGEKVFLECVQDMDHENMFWYRQDPGLGLRLIYFSYDVKMKEKGDIPEGYSVSREKKERFSLILESASTNQTSMYLCASSPRSSSNEKLFFGSGTQLSVL.

This chain joins TRBV25-1 and TRBJ2-7, with D perhaps TRBD2 (5 bases). The V end lost 1 base, the J end lost 1 base, and 8 bases lay between the germline ends. CDR3 length equals 14 residues. Germline V gives CDR1 MGHDK, CDR2 SYGVNS. Written as DNA, the CDR3 is TGTGCCAGCAGTGAATTTGAGCGGTCCTACGAGCAGTACTTC. Its translation: CASSEFERSYEQYF.

This sequence joins TRBV10-2 and TRBJ2-1; 10 bases are shared with TRBD2. Germline CDR1 and CDR2: WSHSY and SAAADI. V shed 5 bases and J 5 bases; nucleotides not matched to a gene: 9. The CDR3 sequence is 16 residues long. The CDR3 is CASSQGITSGDNEQFF. The CDR3 DNA follows: TGCGCCAGCAGTCAAGGGATTACTAGCGGGGACAATGAGCAGTTCTTC.

The chain links TRBV7-2 to TRBJ2-3, with TRBD2 as a possible D gene (6 bases). Germline assignment: CDR1 SGHTA and CDR2 FQGNSA. The CDR3 is 13 residues long. Trimming took 4 bases from V and 5 from J, leaving 10 bases between them. CDR3 nucleotide sequence: TGTGCCAGCAGCTCCGGACTAAAAGATACGCAGTATTTT. Translated, it gives CASSSGLKDTQYF.

This clone was picked up one time. DNA of the CDR3: TGCGCCAGCAGTGATATTGGGCAGGCGGGATACGAGCAGTACTTC. Amino acid sequence: CASSDIGQAGYEQYF. The chain joins TRBV10-1 to TRBJ2-7; a weak D match, TRBD2 (6 bases). With 3 bases removed from V and 4 bases from J, the gap between germline ends came to 16 bases. Germline assignment: CDR1 WNHNN and CDR2 SYGVQD (reference sequence). This CDR3 is built from 15 residues.

The CDR3, as DNA: TGTGCCAGCAGTTTAAAGATCTGGACAGGGGATGTCTACGAGCAGTACTTC. It encodes CASSLKIWTGDVYEQYF. This rearrangement joins TRBV28 to TRBJ2-7, with 9 nucleotides matching TRBD1. Germline V gene data show CDR1 as MDHEN and CDR2 as SYDVKM. This CDR3 comprises 17 residues. The junction had 11 bases not matched to a gene; V was cut back by 2 bases and J by 3 bases.

The genes are TRBV11-2 and TRBJ2-1; 8 nucleotides line up with TRBD2. Germline CDR1 is SGHAT and CDR2 is FQNNGV. The J segment lost 2 bases and the V segment lost 5 bases, leaving 2 bases of the junction unmatched. The CDR3 sequence is 14 residues long. The CDR3 is CASSVSGTYNEQFF. The CDR3 region has the DNA TGTGCCAGCAGCGTTAGCGGGACCTACAATGAGCAGTTCTTC.

The chain recombines TRBV20-1 with TRBJ2-7; perhaps TRBD1 as D (5 bases). The CDR3 consists of 18 residues. Looked up from germline, CDR1 is DFQATT and CDR2 is SNEGSKA (reference sequence). Trimming took off 3 bases at V and 5 bases at J, with 29 bases between the two ends. The CDR3 sequence is CSASPIGKGAPREDEQYF. The CDR3 nucleotides are TGCAGTGCTAGTCCAATCGGTAAAGGGGCCCCACGAGAGGACGAGCAGTACTTC.